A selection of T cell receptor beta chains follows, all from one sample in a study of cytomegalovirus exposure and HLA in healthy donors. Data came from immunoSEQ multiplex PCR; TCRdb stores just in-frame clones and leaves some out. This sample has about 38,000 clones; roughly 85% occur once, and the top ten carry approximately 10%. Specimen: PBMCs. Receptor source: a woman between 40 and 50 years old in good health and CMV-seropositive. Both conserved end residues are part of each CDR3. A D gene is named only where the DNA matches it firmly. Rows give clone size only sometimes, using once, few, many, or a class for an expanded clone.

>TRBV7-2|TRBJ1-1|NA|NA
CASSVRQVTEAFF
TGTGCCAGCAGCGTACGACAGGTGACTGAAGCTTTCTTT
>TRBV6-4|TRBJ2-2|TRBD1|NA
CASSAMPDRPNTGELFF
TGTGCCAGCAGTGCCATGCCGGACAGGCCGAACACCGGGGAGCTGTTTTTT
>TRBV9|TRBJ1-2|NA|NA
CASSGSMTARNYGYTF
TGTGCCAGCAGCGGCTCAATGACAGCCCGAAACTATGGCTACACCTTC
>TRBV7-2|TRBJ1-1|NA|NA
CASSLWSLAVNTEAFF
TGTGCCAGCAGCCTCTGGTCGCTGGCGGTGAACACTGAAGCTTTCTTT
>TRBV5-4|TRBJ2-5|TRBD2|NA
CASRDGGETQYF
TGTGCCAGCAGGGACGGGGGGGAGACCCAGTACTTC
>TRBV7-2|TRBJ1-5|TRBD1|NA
CASSFWTGDSNQPQHF
TGTGCCAGCAGCTTTTGGACAGGCGATAGCAATCAGCCCCAGCATTTT
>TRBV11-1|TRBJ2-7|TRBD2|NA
CASRQTRTSGAAYEQYF
TGTGCCAGCAGGCAAACCCGGACTAGCGGGGCAGCCTACGAGCAGTACTTC
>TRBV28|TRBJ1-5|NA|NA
CASSLYGASQPQHF
TGTGCCAGCAGTTTATATGGGGCGAGTCAGCCCCAGCATTTT
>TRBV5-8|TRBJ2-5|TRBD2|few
CASSLSSGGQETQYF
TGTGCCAGCAGCCTGTCGAGCGGGGGGCAAGAGACCCAGTACTTC
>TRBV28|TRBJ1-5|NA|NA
CASSLLNWQPQHF
TGTGCCAGCAGTTTACTTAACTGGCAGCCCCAGCATTTT
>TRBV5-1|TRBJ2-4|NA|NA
CASTSGGAKNIQYF
TGCGCCAGCACCTCCGGGGGAGCCAAAAACATTCAGTACTTC
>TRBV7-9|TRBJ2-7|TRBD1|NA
CSSSLWDSPYEQYF
TGTTCCAGCAGCTTATGGGACAGCCCCTACGAGCAGTACTTC
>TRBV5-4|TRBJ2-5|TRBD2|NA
CASSPGLAGGETQYF
TGTGCCAGCAGCCCGGGACTAGCGGGGGGGGAGACCCAGTACTTC
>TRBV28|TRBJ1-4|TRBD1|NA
CASSTDRVANEKLFF
TGTGCCAGCAGCACGGACAGGGTGGCTAATGAAAAACTGTTTTTT
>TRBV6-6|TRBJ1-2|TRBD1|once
CASNVQGRGYTF
TGTGCCAGCAATGTACAGGGGCGGGGCTACACCTTC
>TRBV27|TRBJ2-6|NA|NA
CTSSPDSGANVLTF
TGTACCAGCAGCCCAGACTCTGGGGCCAACGTCCTGACTTTC
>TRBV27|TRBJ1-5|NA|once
CASRPRAASPNQPQHF
TGTGCCAGCAGGCCCAGGGCAGCCTCTCCTAATCAGCCCCAGCATTTT
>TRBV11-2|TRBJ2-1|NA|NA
CASSPTGLIDNEQFF
TGTGCCAGCAGCCCCACAGGGTTGATCGACAATGAGCAGTTCTTC
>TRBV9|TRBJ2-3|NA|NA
CASSVGRGTDTQYF
TGTGCCAGCAGCGTAGGCCGAGGCACAGATACGCAGTATTTT
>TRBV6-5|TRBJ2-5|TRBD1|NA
CASSLSGQRMTQYF
TGTGCCAGCAGCCTCTCGGGACAGAGGATGACCCAGTACTTC
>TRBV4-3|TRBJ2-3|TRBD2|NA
CASSRGLAGATDTQYF
TGCGCCAGCAGCCGGGGACTAGCGGGGGCCACAGATACGCAGTATTTT
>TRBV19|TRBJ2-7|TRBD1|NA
CATSSRDRDPYEQYF
TGTGCCACTAGCTCCCGGGACAGGGACCCCTACGAGCAGTACTTC
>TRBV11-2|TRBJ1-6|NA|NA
CASSLATRSPLHF
TGTGCCAGCAGTTTGGCAACGAGGTCACCCCTCCACTTT
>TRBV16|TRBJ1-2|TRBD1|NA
CASSQLQGAKNGYTF
TGTGCCAGCAGCCAATTACAGGGGGCTAAAAACGGCTACACCTTC
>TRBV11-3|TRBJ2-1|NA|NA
CASSLVGSGEQFF
TGTGCCAGCAGCTTAGTGGGGTCGGGGGAGCAGTTCTTC
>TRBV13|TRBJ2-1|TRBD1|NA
CASSRQGRNEQFF
TGTGCCAGCAGCCGACAGGGACGGAATGAGCAGTTCTTC
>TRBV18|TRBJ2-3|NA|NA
CASSPERGGETDTQYF
TGTGCCAGCTCACCAGAGAGAGGGGGAGAGACGGATACGCAGTATTTT
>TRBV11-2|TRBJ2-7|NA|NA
CASSLEGTPYEQYF
TGTGCCAGCAGCTTAGAGGGGACTCCCTACGAGCAGTACTTC
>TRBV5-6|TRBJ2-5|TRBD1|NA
CASSPGQGRETQYF
TGTGCCAGCAGCCCCGGACAGGGGCGAGAGACCCAGTACTTC
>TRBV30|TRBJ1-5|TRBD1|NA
CAWSVQGTVQEAQHF
TGTGCCTGGAGTGTACAGGGGACAGTGCAAGAGGCCCAGCATTTT
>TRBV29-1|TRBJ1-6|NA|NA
CSAKGNSCSYNSPLHF
TGCAGCGCGAAAGGTAACAGCTGCTCCTATAATTCACCCCTCCACTTT
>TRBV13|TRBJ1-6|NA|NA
CASSSPQGSPLHF
TGTGCCAGCAGCTCGCCCCAGGGTTCACCCCTCCACTTT
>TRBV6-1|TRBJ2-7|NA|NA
CASSERQAYEQYF
TGTGCCAGCAGCGAGCGACAGGCCTACGAGCAGTACTTC
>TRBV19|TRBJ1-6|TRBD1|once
CASRLQTGANSPLHF
TGTGCCAGTAGACTTCAAACAGGGGCTAACTCACCCCTCCACTTT
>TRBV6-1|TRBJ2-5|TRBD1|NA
CASSRDRGETQYF
TGTGCCAGCAGCCGGGACAGGGGGGAGACCCAGTACTTC
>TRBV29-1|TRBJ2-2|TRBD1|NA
CSVISQGAGELFF
TGCAGCGTCATCTCACAGGGGGCCGGGGAGCTGTTTTTT
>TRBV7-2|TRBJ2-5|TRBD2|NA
CASSLSGGQQETQYF
TGTGCCAGCAGCTTATCGGGGGGGCAACAAGAGACCCAGTACTTC
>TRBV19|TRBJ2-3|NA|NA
CASSSIQGSDTQYF
TGTGCCAGTAGTAGCATACAGGGTTCAGATACGCAGTATTTT
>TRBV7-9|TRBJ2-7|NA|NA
CSSSRTAPGLHGRSYEQYF
TGTTCCAGCAGCAGGACGGCCCCAGGACTCCATGGAAGGTCCTACGAGCAGTACTTC
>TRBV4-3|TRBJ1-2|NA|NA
CASSQEPSSYGYTF
TGCGCCAGCAGCCAAGAGCCCAGTTCTTATGGCTACACCTTC
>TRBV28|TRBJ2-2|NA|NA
CASSPIPLTGKGTGELFF
TGTGCCAGCAGCCCGATACCACTCACAGGGAAGGGCACCGGGGAGCTGTTTTTT
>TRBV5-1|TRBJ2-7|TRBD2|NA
CASSSPGTSSYEQYF
TGCGCCAGCAGCTCCCCGGGGACTAGCTCCTACGAGCAGTACTTC
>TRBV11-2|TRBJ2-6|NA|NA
CASRRVTLSGANVLTF
TGTGCCAGCAGGAGGGTCACCCTCTCTGGGGCCAACGTCCTGACTTTC
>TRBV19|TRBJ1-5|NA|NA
CASTPPEQGNQPQHF
TGTGCCAGTACCCCACCCGAACAAGGCAATCAGCCCCAGCATTTT
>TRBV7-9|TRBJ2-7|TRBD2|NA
CASSLTGRGGPYEQYF
TGTGCCAGCAGCCTGACGGGGCGCGGGGGACCCTACGAGCAGTACTTC
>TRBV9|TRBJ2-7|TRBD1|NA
CASSQRTGGYEQYF
TGTGCCAGCAGCCAACGGACAGGGGGCTACGAGCAGTACTTC
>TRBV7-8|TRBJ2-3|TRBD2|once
CASSLLAGGSPRKYF
TGTGCCAGCAGCTTGTTAGCGGGGGGTTCTCCACGGAAGTATTTT
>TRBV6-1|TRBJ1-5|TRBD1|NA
CASSEAVQGMAQHF
TGTGCCAGCAGTGAAGCGGTACAGGGGATGGCCCAGCATTTT
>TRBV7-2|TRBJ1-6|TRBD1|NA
CASSLSFGQGSSPLHF
TGTGCCAGCAGCTTATCTTTTGGACAGGGCTCGTCACCCCTCCACTTT
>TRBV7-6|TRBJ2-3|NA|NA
CASSHLSADTQYF
TGTGCCAGCAGCCATCTATCCGCAGATACGCAGTATTTT
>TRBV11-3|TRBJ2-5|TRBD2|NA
CASSSTGGWETQYF
TGTGCCAGCAGCTCGACGGGGGGTTGGGAGACCCAGTACTTC
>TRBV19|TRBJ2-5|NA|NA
CASSIGRGYETQYF
TGTGCCAGTAGTATAGGCAGGGGATATGAGACCCAGTACTTC
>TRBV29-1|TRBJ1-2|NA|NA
CSVEAQDYGYTF
TGCAGCGTTGAAGCTCAGGACTATGGCTACACCTTC
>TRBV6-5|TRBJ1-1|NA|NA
CASSERGMNTEAFF
TGTGCCAGCAGTGAGAGGGGGATGAACACTGAAGCTTTCTTT
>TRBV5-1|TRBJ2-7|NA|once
CASRVQDSSYEQYF
TGCGCCAGCAGGGTTCAGGATAGCTCCTACGAGCAGTACTTC
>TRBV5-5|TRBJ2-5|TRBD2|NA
CASSPGLAGGRQETQYF
TGTGCCAGCAGCCCAGGACTAGCGGGGGGTCGCCAAGAGACCCAGTACTTC
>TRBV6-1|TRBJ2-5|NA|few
CASRLNNQETQYF
TGTGCCAGCAGGCTTAACAACCAAGAGACCCAGTACTTC